Following are 9 T cell receptor beta chains from one sample sequenced in a study of radiation and T cells in renal cell carcinoma. Time point noted: blood 2 weeks post-SBRT. Treatment indicated: 15 Gy SBRT to primary tumor, nephrectomy 4 weeks later. Clones were sequenced by immunoSEQ multiplex PCR, and TCRdb holds only the in-frame ones, with some missing. The sample carries tens of thousands of clones, 80% recorded once. The sequencing used blood, collected from a patient whose treatment included radiotherapy and nephrectomy. These receptor sequences come from a woman aged 70-85 years with renal cell carcinoma.

The rearrangement joins TRBV19 to TRBJ1-5, with D hard to call. Per the germline V gene, CDR1 is LNHDA and CDR2 is SQIVND (reference sequence). The germline V and J ends were trimmed by 8 bases and 4 bases, with 12 bases remaining between them. There are 13 residues in the CDR3. The CDR3 reads CASGDPRNQPQHF. Written as DNA, the CDR3 is TGTGCCAGTGGGGATCCACGAAATCAGCCCCAGCATTTT.

This chain uses TRBV13 with TRBJ1-2, with D perhaps matching TRBD1 (6 bases). Germline lookup yields CDR1 PRHDT and CDR2 FYEKMQ (reference sequence). V was pared by 0 bases and J by 1 base, with 18 bases between. CDR3 length: 18 amino acids. CDR3 in DNA: TGTGCCAGCAGCTTAGGAGGGTCGGGGGGACACTTTAACTATGGCTACACCTTC. Translation gives CASSLGGSGGHFNYGYTF.

The chain joins TRBV5-4 to TRBJ2-7; TRBD1 agrees at 12 bases. Trimming took 1 base from V and 6 from J; bases not matched to a gene: 5. Germline V gene sequence: CDR1 SGHNT, CDR2 YYREEE (reference sequence). The CDR3 totals 15 residues. The CDR3: CASSLSGTGGREQYF. For the CDR3, the DNA is TGTGCCAGCAGCTTGTCTGGGACAGGGGGCCGCGAGCAGTACTTC.

The rearrangement uses TRBV28 and TRBJ2-7; D is uncertain. Trimming took 5 bases from V and 4 from J, leaving 9 bases between them. The CDR3 runs to 12 residues. Germline V gene lookup returns CDR1 MDHEN and CDR2 SYDVKM. In DNA, the CDR3 is TGTGCCAGCAGTCCTATAGGGTACGAGCAGTACTTC. As protein: CASSPIGYEQYF.

To note about this clone: The junction and the germline gene differ at one end; a read error may be behind it. The chain uses TRBV4-1 and TRBJ2-3, with a weak D call TRBD1 (5 bases). The CDR3 sequence is 15 residues long. CDR1 and CDR2 from the germline V gene are MGHRA and YSYEKL. The CDR3 reads CASTQGVTLGDTQYF. CDR3 DNA: TGCGCCAGCACCCAAGGGGTAACCCTGGGGGATACGCAGTATTTT.

The chain joins TRBV5-1 to TRBJ1-1, with 8 bases matching TRBD1. Germline CDR1 SGHRS, CDR2 YFSETQ. The J segment lost 3 bases and the V segment lost 4 bases, leaving 5 bases of the junction unmatched. There are 14 residues in the CDR3. CDR3 coding DNA: TGCGCCAGCAGCCAGGGGGCTGTCGACACTGAAGCTTTCTTT. As protein: CASSQGAVDTEAFF. The full variable domain, rest sourced from reference TRBV5-1 and TRBJ1-1, is KAGVTQTPRYLIKTRGQQVTLSCSPISGHRSVSWYQQTPGQGLQFLFEYFSETQRNKGNFPGRFSGRQFSNSRSEMNVSTLELGDSALYLCASSQGAVDTEAFFGQGTRLTVV.

V gene TRBV6-5 combines with J gene TRBJ1-1; D might be TRBD1 (5 bases). Germline V gene lookup returns CDR1 MNHEY and CDR2 SVGAGI. The CDR3 runs 13 residues. V shed 5 bases and J shed 5 bases, with 12 bases lying between them. The CDR3 spells CASSRQPWTEAFF. DNA for the CDR3: TGTGCCAGCAGTAGACAGCCTTGGACTGAAGCTTTCTTT.

The chain links TRBV29-1 to TRBJ2-1; no reliable D call. V was trimmed by 5 bases and J by 7 bases, leaving 21 bases between them. Per germline, CDR1 SQVTM and CDR2 ANQGSEA. The CDR3 is 15 amino acids. CDR3 sequence: CSVHRLNSAGNEQFF. The CDR3 nucleotides are TGCAGCGTTCACCGTCTAAACTCGGCCGGGAATGAGCAGTTCTTC.

J is TRBJ1-4 and V is TRBV6-5, with a possible D match to TRBD1 (5 bases). The CDR3 totals 15 residues. The germline V and J ends were trimmed by 5 bases and 3 bases, with 13 bases remaining between them. Germline V gives CDR1 MNHEY, CDR2 SVGAGI. CDR3 DNA: TGTGCCAGCAGTCGGGACGGCATACCTAATGAAAAACTGTTTTTT. It translates to CASSRDGIPNEKLFF.